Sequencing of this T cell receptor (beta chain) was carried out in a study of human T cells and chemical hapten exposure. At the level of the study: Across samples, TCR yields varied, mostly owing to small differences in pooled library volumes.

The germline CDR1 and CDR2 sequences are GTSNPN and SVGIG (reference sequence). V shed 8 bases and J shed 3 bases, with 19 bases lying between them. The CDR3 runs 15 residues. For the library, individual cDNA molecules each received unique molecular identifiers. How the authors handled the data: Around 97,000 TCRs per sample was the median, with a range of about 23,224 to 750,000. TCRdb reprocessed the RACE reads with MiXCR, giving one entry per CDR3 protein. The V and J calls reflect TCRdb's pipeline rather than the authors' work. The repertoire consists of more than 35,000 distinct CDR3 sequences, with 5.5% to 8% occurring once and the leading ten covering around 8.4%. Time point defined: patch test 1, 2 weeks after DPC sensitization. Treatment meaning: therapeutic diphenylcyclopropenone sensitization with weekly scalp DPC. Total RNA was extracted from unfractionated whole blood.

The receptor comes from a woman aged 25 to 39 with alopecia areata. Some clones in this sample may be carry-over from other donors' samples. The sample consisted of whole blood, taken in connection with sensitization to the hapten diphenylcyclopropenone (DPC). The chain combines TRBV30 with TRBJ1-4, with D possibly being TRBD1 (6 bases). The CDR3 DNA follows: TGTGCCGGGACGGACAGTCGAGGGGCTAATGAAAAACTGTTTTTT. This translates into CAGTDSRGANEKLFF.